The clone carrying this T cell receptor (beta chain) has more than one count but fewer than ten. The target antigen is unknown. The time point is: persistent/refractory GD, antithyroid drugs over 5 years with positive TRAb. Construction of the TCR library relied on RNA isolated from PBMCs. This record comes from a study of regulatory T cells in long-lasting Graves disease. Study-level results: Compared with new cases, persistent Graves' patients showed reduced TCR diversity. The study found persistent patients shared more public clonotypes (more than 2,500) than new patients (nearly 1,000).

Libraries of TCR beta came from iRepertoire HTBI primers plus Arm-PCR of CDR3 regions. In TCRdb, the multiplex PCR reads were re-called with MiXCR into one record per CDR3 protein. This table has fewer than 550,000 distinct CDR3 sequences, 20% to 25% appearing once. The TCR was taken from a female donor with Graves disease. The sequenced sample was peripheral blood mononuclear cells (PBMCs), obtained when the disease was refractory, from a patient treated with antithyroid drugs.

CDR3 DNA sequence: TGTGCCATCAGTGAACGGACAGGGGAGGGCTACACCTTC. It is translated as CAISERTGEGYTF. V usage is TRBV10-3 and J usage is TRBJ1-2, with 9 nucleotides matching TRBD1. Trimming removed 3 bases from V and 8 bases from J; junction bases left unmatched: 4. Looked up from germline, CDR1 is ENHRY and CDR2 is SYGVKD. The CDR3 runs 13 residues.